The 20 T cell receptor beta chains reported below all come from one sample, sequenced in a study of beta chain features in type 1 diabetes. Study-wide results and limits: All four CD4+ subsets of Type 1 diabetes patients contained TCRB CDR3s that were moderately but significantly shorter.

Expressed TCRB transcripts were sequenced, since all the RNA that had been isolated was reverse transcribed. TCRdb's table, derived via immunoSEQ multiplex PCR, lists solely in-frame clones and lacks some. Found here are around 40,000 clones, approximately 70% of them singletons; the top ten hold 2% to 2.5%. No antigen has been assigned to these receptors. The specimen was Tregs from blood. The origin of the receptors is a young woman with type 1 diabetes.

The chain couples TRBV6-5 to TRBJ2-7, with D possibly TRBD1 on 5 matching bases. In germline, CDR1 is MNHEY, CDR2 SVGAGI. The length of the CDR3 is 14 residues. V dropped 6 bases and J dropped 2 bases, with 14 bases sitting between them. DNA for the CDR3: TGTGCCAGCAGCCACACAGGTTCCGCCTACGAGCAGTACTTC. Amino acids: CASSHTGSAYEQYF.

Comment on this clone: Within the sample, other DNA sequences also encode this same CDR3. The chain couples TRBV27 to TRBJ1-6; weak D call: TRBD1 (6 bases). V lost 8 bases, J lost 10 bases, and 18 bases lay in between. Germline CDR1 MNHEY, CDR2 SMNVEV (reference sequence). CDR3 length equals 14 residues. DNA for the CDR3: TGTGCCAGCGGAGGCGGGGGCATTGTGTCACCCCTCCACTTT. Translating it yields CASGGGGIVSPLHF.

The CDR3: CASSPRTDTDTQYF. CDR3 nucleotides: TGTGCCAGCTCACCAAGGACAGACACAGATACGCAGTATTTT. This chain joins TRBV18 and TRBJ2-3, with D tentatively TRBD1 (6 bases). Germline CDR1 reads KGHSH; CDR2 reads LQKENI. V was clipped by 2 bases and J by 2 bases, with 8 bases between them. This CDR3 contains 14 residues.

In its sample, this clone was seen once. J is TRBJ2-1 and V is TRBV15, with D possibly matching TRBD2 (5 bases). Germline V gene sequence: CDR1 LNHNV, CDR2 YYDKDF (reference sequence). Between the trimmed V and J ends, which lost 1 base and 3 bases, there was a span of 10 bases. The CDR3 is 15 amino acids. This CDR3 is CATSRVKLVYNEQFF. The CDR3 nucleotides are TGTGCCACCAGCAGAGTAAAACTAGTCTACAATGAGCAGTTCTTC.

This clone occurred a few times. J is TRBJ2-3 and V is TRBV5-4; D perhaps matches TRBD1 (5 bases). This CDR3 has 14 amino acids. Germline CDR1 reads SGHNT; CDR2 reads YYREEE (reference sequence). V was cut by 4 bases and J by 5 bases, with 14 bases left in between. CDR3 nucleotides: TGTGCCAGCAGCCTGGGGCCCATGGTAGATACGCAGTATTTT. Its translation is CASSLGPMVDTQYF.

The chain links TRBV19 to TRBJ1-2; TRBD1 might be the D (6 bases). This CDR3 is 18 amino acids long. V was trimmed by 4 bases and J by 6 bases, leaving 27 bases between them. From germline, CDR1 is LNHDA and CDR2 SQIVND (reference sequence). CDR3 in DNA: TGTGCCAGTAGTACTGACAGGCGGTTGGTCGGGTTTCAGGATGGCTACACCTTC. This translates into CASSTDRRLVGFQDGYTF.

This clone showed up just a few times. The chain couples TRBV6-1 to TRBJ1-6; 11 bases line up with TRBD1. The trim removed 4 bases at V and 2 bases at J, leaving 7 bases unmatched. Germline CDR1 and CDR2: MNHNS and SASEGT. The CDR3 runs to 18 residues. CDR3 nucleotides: TGTGCCAGCAGTGTGGGGACAGGGGGACTCACCTATAATTCACCCCTCCACTTT. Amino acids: CASSVGTGGLTYNSPLHF.

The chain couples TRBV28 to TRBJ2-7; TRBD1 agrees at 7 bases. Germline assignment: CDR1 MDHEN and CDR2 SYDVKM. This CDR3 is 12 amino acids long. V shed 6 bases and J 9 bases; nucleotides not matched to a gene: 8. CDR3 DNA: TGTGCCAGCAGACAGGGGACCACAAGGCAGTACTTC. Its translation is CASRQGTTRQYF.

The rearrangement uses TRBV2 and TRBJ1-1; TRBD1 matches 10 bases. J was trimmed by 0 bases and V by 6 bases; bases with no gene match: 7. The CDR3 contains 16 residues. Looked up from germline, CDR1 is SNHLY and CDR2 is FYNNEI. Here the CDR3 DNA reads TGTGCCAGCAGGGGGGGGACAGGGGCCCTGAACACTGAAGCTTTCTTT. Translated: CASRGGTGALNTEAFF.

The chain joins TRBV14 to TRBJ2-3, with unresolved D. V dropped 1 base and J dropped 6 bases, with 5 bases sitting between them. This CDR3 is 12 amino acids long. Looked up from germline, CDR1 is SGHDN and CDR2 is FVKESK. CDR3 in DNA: TGTGCCAGCAGCCAAGTTTCGGATACGCAGTATTTT. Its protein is CASSQVSDTQYF.

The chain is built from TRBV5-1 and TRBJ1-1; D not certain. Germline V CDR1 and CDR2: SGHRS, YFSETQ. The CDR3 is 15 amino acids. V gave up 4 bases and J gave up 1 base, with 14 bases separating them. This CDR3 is CASSTTYFTNTEAFF. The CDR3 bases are TGCGCCAGCAGCACCACTTATTTCACGAACACTGAAGCTTTCTTT.

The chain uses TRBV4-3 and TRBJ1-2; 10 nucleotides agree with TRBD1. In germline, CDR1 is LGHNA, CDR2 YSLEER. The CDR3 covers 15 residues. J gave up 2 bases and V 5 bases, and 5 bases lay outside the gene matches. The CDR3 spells CASSGRTGGNYGYTF. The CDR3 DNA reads TGCGCCAGCAGCGGGAGGACAGGGGGGAACTATGGCTACACCTTC.

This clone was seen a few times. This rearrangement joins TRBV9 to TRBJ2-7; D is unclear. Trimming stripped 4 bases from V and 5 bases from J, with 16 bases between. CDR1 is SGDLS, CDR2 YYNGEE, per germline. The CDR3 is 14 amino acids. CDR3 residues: CASSPRRAGHEQYF. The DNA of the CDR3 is TGTGCCAGCAGCCCCCGTCGCGCAGGCCACGAGCAGTACTTC.

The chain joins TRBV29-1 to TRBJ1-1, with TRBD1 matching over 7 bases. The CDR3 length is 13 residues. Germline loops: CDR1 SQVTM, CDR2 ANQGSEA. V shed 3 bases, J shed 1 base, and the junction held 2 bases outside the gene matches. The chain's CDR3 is CSVDRQGNTEAFF. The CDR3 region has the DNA TGCAGCGTTGACAGACAGGGGAACACTGAAGCTTTCTTT.

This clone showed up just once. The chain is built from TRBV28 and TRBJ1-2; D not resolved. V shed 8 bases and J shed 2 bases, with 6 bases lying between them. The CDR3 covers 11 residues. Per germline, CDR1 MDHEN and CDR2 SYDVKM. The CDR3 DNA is TGTGCCAGCGGAGCAAACTATGGCTACACCTTC. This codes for CASGANYGYTF.

The chain's CDR3 is CASSLAGGPGEQYF. CDR3 DNA sequence: TGTGCCAGCAGCTTAGCGGGAGGGCCTGGCGAGCAGTACTTC. This rearrangement joins TRBV7-9 to TRBJ2-7; 7 nucleotides agree with TRBD2. This CDR3 is 14 amino acids long. Germline V lookup: CDR1 SEHNR, CDR2 FQNEAQ (reference sequence). The V gene end was trimmed by 0 bases and the J gene end by 6 bases; junction bases not matched to a gene: 5.

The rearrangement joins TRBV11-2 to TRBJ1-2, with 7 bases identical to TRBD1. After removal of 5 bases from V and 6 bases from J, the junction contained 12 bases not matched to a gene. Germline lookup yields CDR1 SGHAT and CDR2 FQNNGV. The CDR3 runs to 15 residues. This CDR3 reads CASSPRGTAHDGYTF. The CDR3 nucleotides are TGTGCCAGCAGCCCTCGGGGGACAGCGCATGATGGCTACACCTTC.

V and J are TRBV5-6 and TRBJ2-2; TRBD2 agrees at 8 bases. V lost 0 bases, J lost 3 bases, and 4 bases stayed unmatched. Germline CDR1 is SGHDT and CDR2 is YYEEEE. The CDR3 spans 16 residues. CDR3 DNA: TGTGCCAGCAGCTTGGTGGCTAGCGGGTACACCGGGGAGCTGTTTTTT. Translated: CASSLVASGYTGELFF.

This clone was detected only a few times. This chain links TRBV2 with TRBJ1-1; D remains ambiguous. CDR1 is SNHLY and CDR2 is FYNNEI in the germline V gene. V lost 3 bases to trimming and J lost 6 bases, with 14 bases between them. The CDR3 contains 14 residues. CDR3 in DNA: TGTGCCAGCAGTGACGGACGGGGTAGCGCTGAAGCTTTCTTT. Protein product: CASSDGRGSAEAFF.

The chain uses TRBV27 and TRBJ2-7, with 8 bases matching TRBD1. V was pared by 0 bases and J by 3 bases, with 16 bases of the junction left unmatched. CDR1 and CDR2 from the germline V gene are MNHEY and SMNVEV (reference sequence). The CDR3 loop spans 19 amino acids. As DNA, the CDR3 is TGTGCCAGCAGTTTATCCCCGGGACAGGCAGGTATAAGAAACTACGAGCAGTACTTC. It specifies CASSLSPGQAGIRNYEQYF.